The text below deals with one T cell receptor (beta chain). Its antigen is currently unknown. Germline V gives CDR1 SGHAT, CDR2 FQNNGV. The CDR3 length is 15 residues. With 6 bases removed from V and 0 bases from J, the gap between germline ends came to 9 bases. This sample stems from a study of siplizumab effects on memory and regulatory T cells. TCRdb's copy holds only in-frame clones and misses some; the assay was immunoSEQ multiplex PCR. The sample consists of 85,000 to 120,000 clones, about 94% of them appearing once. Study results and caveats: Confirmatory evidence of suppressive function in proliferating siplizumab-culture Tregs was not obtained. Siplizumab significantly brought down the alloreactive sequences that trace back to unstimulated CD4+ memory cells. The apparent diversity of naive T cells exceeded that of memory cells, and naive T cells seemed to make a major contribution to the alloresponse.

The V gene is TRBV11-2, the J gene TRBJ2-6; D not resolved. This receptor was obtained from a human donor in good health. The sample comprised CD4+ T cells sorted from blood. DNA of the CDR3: TGTGCCAGCAGTTATTTTCGCTCTGGGGCCAACGTCCTGACTTTC. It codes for CASSYFRSGANVLTF.